These T cell receptor beta chains were read from a single sample in a study of Graves' ophthalmopathy and Graves' hyperthyroidism. Each CDR3 protein is one row after TCRdb ran MiXCR on the multiplex PCR reads. Among roughly 230,000 distinct CDR3 sequences, roughly 21% were seen once, and the ten largest hold roughly 44%. Sequenced sample: peripheral blood. Receptor source: a woman between 45 and 60 years old with Graves' ophthalmopathy. The CDR3 runs from the conserved cysteine through the conserved F or W. A D gene is named only where the DNA matches it firmly. Rows give clone size only sometimes, using once, few, many, or a class for an expanded clone.

v_gene: TRBV6-1; d_gene: TRBD1; j_gene: TRBJ2-2; abundance: many; CDR3nt: TGTGCCAGCAGTCAACCTGCGACAGGGCCCGGGGAGCTGTTTTTT; CDR3aa: CASSQPATGPGELFF
v_gene: TRBV3-1; d_gene: .; j_gene: TRBJ2-7; abundance: many; CDR3nt: TGTGCCAGCAGCCAAGACAGGGCCACCTACGAGCAGTACTTC; CDR3aa: CASSQDRATYEQYF
v_gene: TRBV12-3/TRBV12-4; d_gene: TRBD2; j_gene: TRBJ2-3; abundance: few; CDR3nt: TGTGCCAGCAGGCCCCCGGGGGGGGTCACAGATACGCAGTATTTT; CDR3aa: CASRPPGGVTDTQYF
v_gene: TRBV24-1; d_gene: .; j_gene: TRBJ1-5; abundance: .; CDR3nt: TGTGCCACCAAAGGAACAGAGAATCAGCCCCAGCATTTT; CDR3aa: CATKGTENQPQHF
v_gene: TRBV6-1; d_gene: TRBD2; j_gene: TRBJ2-7; abundance: few; CDR3nt: TGTGCCAGCATCAAACAGGGACTAGCCTACGTGCAGTACTTC; CDR3aa: CASIKQGLAYVQYF
v_gene: TRBV6-1; d_gene: .; j_gene: TRBJ1-2; abundance: .; CDR3nt: TGTGCCAGCAGTGACTTAGGGGAGGACTATGGCTACACCTTC; CDR3aa: CASSDLGEDYGYTF
v_gene: TRBV6-1; d_gene: TRBD1; j_gene: TRBJ2-7; abundance: .; CDR3nt: TGTGCCAGCACGGACAGGGGTTACTCCGACGAGCAGTACTTC; CDR3aa: CASTDRGYSDEQYF
v_gene: TRBV6-5; d_gene: .; j_gene: TRBJ2-4; abundance: many; CDR3nt: TGTGCCAGCAGTTACAGCCAGGGGGGGACCAAAAACATTCAGTACTTC; CDR3aa: CASSYSQGGTKNIQYF
v_gene: TRBV7-9; d_gene: TRBD1; j_gene: TRBJ1-1; abundance: many; CDR3nt: TGTGCCAGCAGTCCACAGGGGAGAGGAACTGAAGCTTTCTTT; CDR3aa: CASSPQGRGTEAFF
v_gene: TRBV6-1; d_gene: .; j_gene: TRBJ1-5; abundance: .; CDR3nt: TGTGCCAGCACCTTGGAAGGGGCGGGTCAGCCCCAGCATTTT; CDR3aa: CASTLEGAGQPQHF
v_gene: TRBV24-1; d_gene: TRBD1; j_gene: TRBJ2-3; abundance: many; CDR3nt: TGTGCCACCAGTGATTCAGGGGGCGGGGTGACAGATACGCAGTATTTT; CDR3aa: CATSDSGGGVTDTQYF
v_gene: TRBV20-1; d_gene: TRBD1; j_gene: TRBJ1-1; abundance: many; CDR3nt: TGCAGTGCTAAGACAGGGGAAACTGAAGCTTTCTTT; CDR3aa: CSAKTGETEAFF
v_gene: TRBV6-2/TRBV6-3; d_gene: .; j_gene: TRBJ1-2; abundance: many; CDR3nt: TGTGCCAGCACGCTCCGCGGACAGCGCTATGGCTACACCTTC; CDR3aa: CASTLRGQRYGYTF
v_gene: TRBV20-1; d_gene: .; j_gene: TRBJ1-5; abundance: many; CDR3nt: TGCAGTGCCCTGCAGTGGGGCCAATATAGCAATCAGCCCCAGCATTTT; CDR3aa: CSALQWGQYSNQPQHF
v_gene: TRBV5-1; d_gene: TRBD2; j_gene: TRBJ2-5; abundance: .; CDR3nt: TGCGCCAGCAGCTCAAGCGGGAGGGCCGGAGGGAAGACCCAGTACTTC; CDR3aa: CASSSSGRAGGKTQYF
v_gene: TRBV20-1; d_gene: TRBD1; j_gene: TRBJ2-5; abundance: once; CDR3nt: TGCAGTGCTAGAAAAGATTGGGACAGGCGGCAAGAGACCCAGTACTTC; CDR3aa: CSARKDWDRRQETQYF
v_gene: TRBV2; d_gene: TRBD1; j_gene: TRBJ1-1; abundance: .; CDR3nt: TGTGCCAGCAGAAGACAGGGGGCAGGTGAAGCTTTCTTT; CDR3aa: CASRRQGAGEAFF
v_gene: TRBV28; d_gene: .; j_gene: TRBJ1-1; abundance: many; CDR3nt: TGTGCCAGCAGTCGGACGCCTGAAGCTTTCTTT; CDR3aa: CASSRTPEAFF
v_gene: TRBV6-5; d_gene: .; j_gene: TRBJ1-2; abundance: many; CDR3nt: TGTGCCAGCATTACGACAGCTAACTATGGCTACACCTTC; CDR3aa: CASITTANYGYTF
v_gene: TRBV20-1; d_gene: .; j_gene: TRBJ1-2; abundance: many; CDR3nt: TGCAGTGCTAGAAGGGTTTACGGCTACACCTTC; CDR3aa: CSARRVYGYTF
v_gene: TRBV6-1; d_gene: .; j_gene: TRBJ1-1; abundance: many; CDR3nt: TGTGCCAGCGGGGGTGGACATCGGAACACTGAAGCTTTCTTT; CDR3aa: CASGGGHRNTEAFF
v_gene: TRBV6-1; d_gene: .; j_gene: TRBJ1-5; abundance: many; CDR3nt: TGTGCCAGCAGTGAAGGGGCAGGCTCATGGCCCCAGCATTTT; CDR3aa: CASSEGAGSWPQHF
v_gene: TRBV19; d_gene: TRBD1; j_gene: TRBJ1-1; abundance: many; CDR3nt: TGTGCCAGTAACCCAGGGGGGGCGAACACTGAAGCTTTCTTT; CDR3aa: CASNPGGANTEAFF
v_gene: TRBV27; d_gene: .; j_gene: TRBJ2-5; abundance: many; CDR3nt: TGTGCCAGCAGTTATGGGCAACAAGAGACCCAGTACTTC; CDR3aa: CASSYGQQETQYF
v_gene: TRBV12-3/TRBV12-4; d_gene: .; j_gene: TRBJ1-2; abundance: .; CDR3nt: TGTGCCAGCAGTTCGGGACTGGGTGTTGGTGGCTACACCTTC; CDR3aa: CASSSGLGVGGYTF
v_gene: TRBV4-2; d_gene: .; j_gene: TRBJ2-7; abundance: many; CDR3nt: TGTGCCAGCAGCCAAGGGAAGGGAACAGTCGGCGAGCAGTACTTC; CDR3aa: CASSQGKGTVGEQYF
v_gene: TRBV20-1; d_gene: .; j_gene: TRBJ2-7; abundance: many; CDR3nt: TGCAGTGCTAGCAGCTACGAGCAGTACTTC; CDR3aa: CSASSYEQYF
v_gene: TRBV6-2/TRBV6-3; d_gene: .; j_gene: TRBJ1-1; abundance: .; CDR3nt: TGTGCCAGCAGGGGAACGTCTTTCCAGAACACTGAAGCTTTCTTT; CDR3aa: CASRGTSFQNTEAFF
v_gene: TRBV20-1; d_gene: .; j_gene: TRBJ2-5; abundance: .; CDR3nt: TGCAGTGCTAGAGGGACCGCGGAGACCCAGTACTTC; CDR3aa: CSARGTAETQYF
v_gene: TRBV20-1; d_gene: .; j_gene: TRBJ1-5; abundance: many; CDR3nt: TGCAGTGCTAGATCCGGAGCTAGCAATCAGCCCCAGCATTTT; CDR3aa: CSARSGASNQPQHF
v_gene: TRBV2; d_gene: .; j_gene: TRBJ1-6; abundance: .; CDR3nt: TGTGCCATCAGCCCCGAGGATTCACCCCTCCACTTT; CDR3aa: CAISPEDSPLHF
v_gene: TRBV2; d_gene: TRBD1; j_gene: TRBJ1-3; abundance: many; CDR3nt: TGTGCCAGCACCGCTCGGACAGGCGGTGGCCCTGGAAACACCATATATTTT; CDR3aa: CASTARTGGGPGNTIYF
v_gene: TRBV30; d_gene: .; j_gene: TRBJ1-3; abundance: .; CDR3nt: TGTGCCTGGACCTTTCGGGCTACACCCAGGGACACCATATATTTT; CDR3aa: CAWTFRATPRDTIYF
v_gene: TRBV11-2; d_gene: .; j_gene: TRBJ1-1; abundance: .; CDR3nt: TGTGCCAGCAGCCCAGGGGATACTGAAGCTTTCTTT; CDR3aa: CASSPGDTEAFF
v_gene: TRBV7-3; d_gene: .; j_gene: TRBJ2-7; abundance: .; CDR3nt: TGTGCCAGCAGCATAGGACGGTCCTACGAGCAGTACTTC; CDR3aa: CASSIGRSYEQYF
v_gene: TRBV6-1; d_gene: .; j_gene: TRBJ1-5; abundance: many; CDR3nt: TGTGCCAGCAGTGAGGAAGGGGGGACCAATCAGCCCCAGCATTTT; CDR3aa: CASSEEGGTNQPQHF
v_gene: TRBV28; d_gene: .; j_gene: TRBJ1-2; abundance: few; CDR3nt: TGTGCCAGCAGTTTGATTCGGCTGGGCCGGGATGGCTACACCTTC; CDR3aa: CASSLIRLGRDGYTF
v_gene: TRBV30; d_gene: .; j_gene: TRBJ2-7; abundance: few; CDR3nt: TGTGCCTGGAGTGCTCACGGAGAGTTGGAGTACTTC; CDR3aa: CAWSAHGELEYF
v_gene: TRBV7-2; d_gene: TRBD2; j_gene: TRBJ2-2; abundance: .; CDR3nt: TGTGCCAGCAGTATAGCGGGAGGGGACACCGGGGAGCTGTTTTTT; CDR3aa: CASSIAGGDTGELFF
v_gene: TRBV28; d_gene: .; j_gene: TRBJ1-1; abundance: many; CDR3nt: TGTGCCAGCAGCGTACTGACAGTGAACACTGAAGCTTTCTTT; CDR3aa: CASSVLTVNTEAFF
v_gene: TRBV19; d_gene: TRBD1; j_gene: TRBJ2-7; abundance: many; CDR3nt: TGTGCCAGTAGTGCCACAGGGGGCTCCGAGCAGTACTTC; CDR3aa: CASSATGGSEQYF
v_gene: TRBV20-1; d_gene: .; j_gene: TRBJ1-1; abundance: many; CDR3nt: TGCAGTGCCCCGCCCGGGAACACTGAAGCTTTCTTT; CDR3aa: CSAPPGNTEAFF
v_gene: TRBV20-1; d_gene: TRBD1; j_gene: TRBJ1-6; abundance: many; CDR3nt: TGCAGTGCTAGAGATCCAAAGACAGGGGGCAATTTCGGTTCACCCCTCCACTTT; CDR3aa: CSARDPKTGGNFGSPLHF
v_gene: TRBV11-2; d_gene: .; j_gene: TRBJ2-5; abundance: many; CDR3nt: TGTGCCAGCAGCTTAGCGGGTCAGAACCAAGAGACCCAGTACTTC; CDR3aa: CASSLAGQNQETQYF
v_gene: TRBV5-1; d_gene: TRBD1; j_gene: TRBJ2-7; abundance: many; CDR3nt: TGCGCCAGCAGAACCGGGACAGGGAGCGACGAGCAGTACTTC; CDR3aa: CASRTGTGSDEQYF
v_gene: TRBV7-8; d_gene: .; j_gene: TRBJ2-7; abundance: many; CDR3nt: TGTGCCAGCAGCTTAGGAGGGATCTACGGCTACGAGCAGTACTTC; CDR3aa: CASSLGGIYGYEQYF
v_gene: TRBV5-1; d_gene: TRBD1; j_gene: TRBJ2-7; abundance: many; CDR3nt: TGCGCCAGCAGCTTGGCTCAGGGGGCTGTGTACGAGCAGTACTTC; CDR3aa: CASSLAQGAVYEQYF